The 23 T cell receptor beta chains given below trace back to one sample, sequenced in a study of CD8 T cells in ankylosing spondylitis. The study's findings and limits: Several highly homologous variants made up a TCR beta motif, and this motif appeared characteristic of ankylosing spondylitis blood.

Using its own MiXCR run on the 5' RACE reads, TCRdb lists one record per CDR3 protein. The data show about 540,000 distinct CDR3 sequences, with 10% to 15% seen just once and over 6.5% held by the top ten. No antigen has been identified for these receptors. Sequencing was done on a sample of blood, either unsorted or a sorted T cell fraction (not recorded which). All receptors come from a male donor with ankylosing spondylitis.

The chain joins TRBV12-3 or TRBV12-4 to TRBJ2-1, with TRBD2 identical over 11 bases. V was clipped by 3 bases and J by 6 bases; unmatched bases: 7. CDR3 length equals 16 residues. CDR3 in DNA: TGTGCCAGCAGTTTGACTAGCGGGATCGGGGTCAATGAGCAGTTCTTC. The encoded protein is CASSLTSGIGVNEQFF.

This clonotype was observed a handful of times. The CDR3 nucleotides are TGTGCCAGCAGCCGCGAATGGAGCGTCAAGAACACCGGGGAGCTGTTTTTT. Protein product: CASSREWSVKNTGELFF. This sequence joins TRBV3-1 and TRBJ2-2, with D uncertain. Germline CDR1 LGHDT, CDR2 YNNKEL (reference sequence). The CDR3 spans 17 residues. The ends were cut back, 4 bases at V and 1 base at J, with 16 bases in the middle.

This clonotype has more than one count but fewer than ten. The CDR3 DNA sequence: TGTGCCAGCTCACCCTCCCTGGACAGGAGAGCCTATGGCTACACCTTC. It yields the protein CASSPSLDRRAYGYTF. The rearrangement joins TRBV18 to TRBJ1-2; 7 bases align to TRBD1. The junction had 11 bases not matched to a gene; V was cut back by 3 bases and J by 4 bases. From germline, CDR1 is KGHSH and CDR2 LQKENI. This CDR3 is built from 16 residues.

This clonotype was detected many times. The chain employs TRBV7-9 and TRBJ1-1; D is unresolved. This CDR3 comprises 15 residues. Germline V CDR1 and CDR2: SEHNR, FQNEAQ (reference sequence). V lost 0 bases and J lost 1, with 9 bases in between. This chain's CDR3 is CASSLAQRGNTEAFF. The CDR3 nucleotides read TGTGCCAGCAGCTTAGCGCAACGCGGGAACACTGAAGCTTTCTTT.

This clonotype was recorded a few times. The chain links TRBV5-6 to TRBJ2-3; the match to TRBD2 covers 15 bases. Germline V gene sequence: CDR1 SGHDT, CDR2 YYEEEE. With 3 bases clipped from V and 2 bases from J, the junction kept 10 bases outside the gene matches. The CDR3 sequence is 19 residues long. The CDR3 reads CASSSPGTSGRIFTDTQYF. CDR3 nucleotides: TGTGCCAGCAGCTCGCCCGGGACTAGCGGGAGGATATTCACAGATACGCAGTATTTT.

This clonotype showed up just a few times. The rearrangement uses TRBV5-1 and TRBJ2-2; D may be TRBD2 (6 bases). V was cut by 6 bases and J by 1 base, with 13 bases left in between. This CDR3 has 15 residues. From germline, CDR1 is SGHRS and CDR2 YFSETQ. CDR3 sequence (DNA): TGCGCCAGCATCCGTTCTAGCGAGAACACCGGGGAGCTGTTTTTT. Protein product: CASIRSSENTGELFF. Full variable domain (rest looked up from reference TRBV5-1 and TRBJ2-2): KAGVTQTPRYLIKTRGQQVTLSCSPISGHRSVSWYQQTPGQGLQFLFEYFSETQRNKGNFPGRFSGRQFSNSRSEMNVSTLELGDSALYLCASIRSSENTGELFFGEGSRLTVL.

As for this clonotype: Germline and junction disagree at one end, which may indicate a read error. The chain couples TRBV2 to TRBJ2-5; D call uncertain. The CDR3 runs to 11 residues. Germline assignment: CDR1 SNHLY and CDR2 FYNNEI. CDR3 DNA sequence: TGTGCCAGCAGCCCTCAAGGGACCCAGTACTTC. This codes for CASSPQGTQYF.

The chain is built from TRBV7-9 and TRBJ2-1, with a possible D match to TRBD2 (6 bases). The germline V and J ends were trimmed by 5 bases and 9 bases, with 14 bases remaining between them. The CDR3 has 13 residues. Germline V CDR1 and CDR2: SEHNR, FQNEAQ (reference sequence). The DNA of the CDR3 is TGTGCCAGCAGCGCCAGACTAGTGGTTGAGCAGTTCTTC. This codes for CASSARLVVEQFF.

This clonotype was observed a few times. This sequence joins TRBV7-9 and TRBJ2-5; 11 nucleotides agree with TRBD1. Germline CDR1 SEHNR, CDR2 FQNEAQ (reference sequence). Losses at the gene ends were 4 bases for V and 7 bases for J; bases not matched to a gene: 8. The CDR3 runs to 15 residues. The CDR3 sequence: CASSSRTGGIGTQYF. The CDR3 DNA reads as TGTGCCAGCAGCTCCAGGACAGGGGGCATTGGGACCCAGTACTTC.

This chain connects TRBV5-1 to TRBJ2-2; 7 bases line up with TRBD1. Germline V gene sequence: CDR1 SGHRS, CDR2 YFSETQ. V lost 3 bases, J lost 0 bases, and 5 bases stayed unmatched. The CDR3 runs 16 residues. CDR3 residues: CASSSQGNANTGELFF. CDR3 nucleotides: TGCGCCAGCAGCTCACAGGGGAACGCGAACACCGGGGAGCTGTTTTTT. The complete variable domain, with remaining parts taken from reference TRBV5-1 and TRBJ2-2, reads KAGVTQTPRYLIKTRGQQVTLSCSPISGHRSVSWYQQTPGQGLQFLFEYFSETQRNKGNFPGRFSGRQFSNSRSEMNVSTLELGDSALYLCASSSQGNANTGELFFGEGSRLTVL.

The chain combines TRBV20-1 with TRBJ2-3; 14 bases fit TRBD2. The length of the CDR3 is 16 residues. With V trimmed by 1 base and J by 4 bases, 4 bases remained unmatched. Germline V lookup: CDR1 DFQATT, CDR2 SNEGSKA (reference sequence). This CDR3 is CSARAPGLAGADTQYF. CDR3 bases: TGCAGTGCTAGAGCTCCGGGACTAGCGGGAGCAGATACGCAGTATTTT.

Many counts were recorded for this clonotype. The chain combines TRBV29-1 with TRBJ2-5, with 12 nucleotides matching TRBD2. The CDR3 totals 14 residues. Looked up from germline, CDR1 is SQVTM and CDR2 is ANQGSEA. The V segment lost 6 bases and the J segment 4 bases; nucleotides outside the gene matches: 6. CDR3 in DNA: TGCAGCGTGGATGGACTAGCGGGAACAGAGACCCAGTACTTC. Translation gives CSVDGLAGTETQYF.

This clonotype has a handful of counts. The chain has TRBV11-2 and TRBJ2-7; 9 bases align to TRBD1. The CDR3 loop spans 16 amino acids. The trim removed 6 bases at V and 5 bases at J, leaving 14 bases unmatched. The germline CDR1 and CDR2 sequences are SGHAT and FQNNGV. CDR3 region: CASREFKGTGFHEQYF. The CDR3 region has the DNA TGTGCCAGCAGAGAGTTCAAGGGGACAGGGTTTCACGAGCAGTACTTC.

V is TRBV5-1 and J is TRBJ2-1; 9 nucleotides agree with TRBD2. Germline-derived CDR1 and CDR2 are SGHRS and YFSETQ. This CDR3 has 13 amino acids. Trimming at V came to 4 bases and at J to 14 bases, leaving 10 bases not matched to a gene. CDR3 in DNA: TGCGCCAGCAGCGGGGGTAGCGGGGGCTTCAAGTTCTTC. This codes for CASSGGSGGFKFF.

This clonotype has more than one count but fewer than ten. The chain recombines TRBV20-1 with TRBJ1-1, with 8 bases that match TRBD1. J lost 3 bases, V lost 7 bases, and 1 base had no gene match. The CDR3 has 11 residues. The germline V gene encodes CDR1 DFQATT and CDR2 SNEGSKA (reference sequence). The DNA of the CDR3 is TGCAGTGTCAGGGGGCACACTGAAGCTTTCTTT. This codes for CSVRGHTEAFF.

The V call is TRBV10-3, the J call TRBJ2-3; D is perhaps TRBD1 (6 bases). This CDR3 is 14 amino acids long. Germline-derived CDR1 and CDR2 are ENHRY and SYGVKD. The V gene lost 11 bases and the J gene lost 2 bases, with 17 bases spanning the gap. DNA of the CDR3: TGTGCCTTCACCCCGGGACACTCCACAGATACGCAGTATTTT. Translation gives CAFTPGHSTDTQYF.

The chain couples TRBV20-1 to TRBJ2-1, with D perhaps matching TRBD2 (5 bases). The germline V gene encodes CDR1 DFQATT and CDR2 SNEGSKA (reference sequence). This CDR3 is built from 12 residues. V was shortened by 1 base and J by 10 bases, with 11 bases between the two germline ends. Here the CDR3 reads CSARAWASEQFF. The CDR3 DNA is TGCAGTGCTAGAGCCTGGGCTAGCGAGCAGTTCTTC.

The rearrangement links TRBV2 to TRBJ2-1; TRBD2 aligns across 13 bases. The germline V gene encodes CDR1 SNHLY and CDR2 FYNNEI. CDR3 length equals 14 residues. J lost 5 bases, V lost 8 bases, and 3 bases had no gene match. CDR3 bases: TGTGCCAGCGGACTAGCGGGAGCAAACAATGAGCAGTTCTTC. Its translation: CASGLAGANNEQFF.

This CDR3 is CASTRPSYNEQFF. DNA for the CDR3: TGTGCCAGCACCCGGCCATCCTACAATGAGCAGTTCTTC. The genes are TRBV12-3 or TRBV12-4 and TRBJ2-1; D is uncertain. CDR3 size: 13 residues. The V gene lost 7 bases and the J gene lost 1 base, with 8 bases spanning the gap.

This clonotype was detected a few times. The CDR3 loop is CASSQDHGGKDTQYF. The CDR3 nucleotides read TGCGCCAGCAGCCAAGATCACGGGGGCAAGGATACGCAGTATTTT. The V gene is TRBV4-1, the J gene TRBJ2-3; D may be TRBD1 or TRBD2 (6 bases each). With 0 bases removed from V and 6 bases from J, the gap between germline ends came to 13 bases. The CDR3 is 15 residues long. Germline assignment: CDR1 MGHRA and CDR2 YSYEKL.

V gene TRBV2 combines with J gene TRBJ2-2, with TRBD2 as a possible D gene (6 bases). Germline V CDR1 and CDR2: SNHLY, FYNNEI. Trimming stripped 4 bases from V and 6 bases from J, with 15 bases between. CDR3 length: 15 residues. The CDR3 nucleotides read TGTGCCAGCAGTGTAAGGATACCGGGGGCCGGGGAGCTGTTTTTT. This translates into CASSVRIPGAGELFF.

There are a few counts of this clonotype. The rearrangement uses TRBV5-1 and TRBJ2-2; no definite D call. Deletions cut 0 bases from V and 11 bases from J, with 14 bases between. The length of the CDR3 is 14 residues. Per the germline V gene, CDR1 is SGHRS and CDR2 is YFSETQ. CDR3 sequence reads: CASSLEGGPVELFF. The CDR3 DNA follows: TGCGCCAGCAGCTTGGAAGGCGGACCCGTCGAGCTGTTTTTT.

The chain joins TRBV5-1 to TRBJ1-1, with D unclear. CDR3 length: 13 residues. Germline V lookup: CDR1 SGHRS, CDR2 YFSETQ. Trimming took 0 bases from V and 9 from J, leaving 12 bases between them. CDR3 DNA: TGCGCCAGCAGCTTGGATCGGCAGCTACAAGCTTTCTTT. It translates to CASSLDRQLQAFF.